This TCR beta chain was recovered during a study of blood T cell repertoires in COVID-19. Study-wide context: COVID-19 samples from acute and convalescent phases originated in the United States, Italy and Spain. T cells, B-cell-depleted T cells, or PBMCs supplied cDNA or gDNA.

The authors' processing: Amplifying reference gene primers gave estimates of nucleated cell counts. Profiling relied on immunoSEQ multiplex PCR, and the TCRdb table lists in-frame clones only, not all of them. The V and J calls and clone size were taken over from that table, and D and trimming were inferred from the DNA. The data hold more than 250,000 clones, with 75% to 90% observed a single time. This CDR3 region has 16 residues. J gave up 3 bases and V 4 bases, and 2 bases lay outside the gene matches. Germline values: CDR1 SGHNT, CDR2 YYREEE (reference sequence). This TCR came from a man in his sixties who had recovered from COVID-19. The chain employs TRBV5-4 and TRBJ2-2, with 14 bases that match TRBD2. Sequenced: peripheral blood. The CDR3 loop is CASSPGLAGDTGELFF. In nucleotides, the CDR3 is TGTGCCAGCAGCCCGGGACTAGCGGGAGACACCGGGGAGCTGTTTTTT.